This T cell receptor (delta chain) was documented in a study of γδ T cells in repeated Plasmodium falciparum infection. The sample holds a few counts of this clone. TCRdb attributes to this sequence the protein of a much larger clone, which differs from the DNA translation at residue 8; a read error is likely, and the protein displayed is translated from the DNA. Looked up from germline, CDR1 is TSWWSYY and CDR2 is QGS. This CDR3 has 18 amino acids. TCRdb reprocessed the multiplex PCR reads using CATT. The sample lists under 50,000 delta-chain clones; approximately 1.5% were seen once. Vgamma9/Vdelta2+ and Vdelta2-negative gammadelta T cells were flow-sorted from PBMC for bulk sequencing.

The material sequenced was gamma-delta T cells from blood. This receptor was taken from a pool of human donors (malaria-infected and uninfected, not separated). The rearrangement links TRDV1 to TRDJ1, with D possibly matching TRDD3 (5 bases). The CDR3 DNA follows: TGTGCTCTTGGGGAATGGGGACCGGATCCCGTGTACACCGATAAACTCACCTTT. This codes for CALGEWGPDPVYTDKLTF.